Shown below are 14 T cell receptor beta chains from a single sample sequenced in a study of blood T cells in healthy people across ages. The use of a sample-barcoded 5' primer and a J-beta primer mix characterized a second PCR of about 7 to 12 cycles. TCRdb ran MiXCR on the 5' RACE reads and lists one entry per CDR3 protein. The sample lists more than 550,000 distinct CDR3 sequences, about a fifth seen once, with under 25% in the top ten. The sequenced sample consisted of blood. The origin of the receptors is a man between 65 and 85 years old in good health.

The V gene is TRBV27, the J gene TRBJ1-1; D is unresolved. CDR3 length equals 13 residues. V gave up 6 bases and J gave up 4 bases, with 12 bases separating them. Germline lookup yields CDR1 MNHEY and CDR2 SMNVEV (reference sequence). CDR3 DNA sequence: TGTGCCAGCAGGGTTACCTCACTCACTGAAGCTTTCTTT. This gives the protein CASRVTSLTEAFF.

CDR3 nucleotide sequence: TGTGCCAGCAGCTTAGGGGGGGGACTTACCTACGAGCAGTACTTC. It encodes CASSLGGGLTYEQYF. The V and J genes are TRBV7-9 and TRBJ2-7, with TRBD2 matching 7 bases. Looked up from germline, CDR1 is SEHNR and CDR2 is FQNEAQ (reference sequence). Trimming removed 1 base from V and 2 bases from J; junction bases left unmatched: 5. The CDR3 is 15 residues long.

This clonotype was seen more than once but under ten times. The rearrangement uses TRBV20-1 and TRBJ2-7; 9 bases fit TRBD1. Germline trimming cut 5 bases from V and 0 bases from J; bases unmatched to any gene: 5. Germline-derived CDR1 and CDR2 are DFQATT and SNEGSKA (reference sequence). The CDR3 consists of 14 residues. CDR3 bases: TGCAGTGCTGCTACAGGGGGCCACTCCTACGAGCAGTACTTC. It is translated as CSAATGGHSYEQYF.

With regard to this clonotype: This CDR3 fails to terminate in the conserved phenylalanine or tryptophan, so it likely reflects a read error. The rearrangement uses TRBV5-1 and TRBJ1-1, with D hard to call. Germline V gene lookup returns CDR1 SGHRS and CDR2 YFSETQ. The CDR3 totals 14 residues. Trimming pared 4 bases from V and 3 bases from J, leaving 13 bases between. Here the CDR3 reads CASSARESDTEAFL. CDR3 nucleotide sequence: TGCGCCAGCAGCGCCCGGGAGTCAGACACTGAAGCTTTCCTT.

This clonotype has ten or more counts. This chain connects TRBV5-5 to TRBJ2-1; no clear D gene. CDR3 length equals 13 residues. Trimming left V 3 bases short and J 7 bases short, with 11 bases between. The germline V gene has CDR1 SGHKS and CDR2 YYEKEE (reference sequence). CDR3 protein: CASSSPISNEQFF. CDR3 sequence (DNA): TGTGCCAGCAGCTCCCCAATAAGTAATGAGCAGTTCTTC.

Many counts were recorded for this clonotype. This rearrangement joins TRBV29-1 to TRBJ1-2; D perhaps matches TRBD1 (5 bases). This CDR3 contains 13 residues. With 7 bases removed from V and 7 bases from J, the gap between germline ends came to 19 bases. Germline V gene lookup returns CDR1 SQVTM and CDR2 ANQGSEA. The CDR3 loop is CSAHGTYGLGYTF. In DNA, the CDR3 is TGCAGCGCACATGGGACGTACGGTCTTGGCTACACCTTC.

Points on this clonotype: The junction differs from germline at one of its ends, possibly a read error. The chain recombines TRBV6-1 with TRBJ2-3; the match to TRBD2 covers 8 bases. The CDR3 is 17 residues long. The germline gives CDR1 MNHNS, CDR2 SASEGT. The chain's CDR3 is CASSEGSSGVEGYTQYF. CDR3 DNA sequence: TGTGCCAGCAGCGAAGGGAGTAGCGGGGTGGAGGGTTATACGCAGTATTTT.

This clonotype was picked up a small number of times. The chain links TRBV24-1 to TRBJ1-2; a weak D match, TRBD1 (5 bases). Germline CDR1 and CDR2: KGHDR and SFDVKD. The CDR3 contains 14 residues. V gave up 4 bases and J gave up 7 bases, with 15 bases separating them. The CDR3 region is CATSDTGTDCGYTF. CDR3 DNA sequence: TGTGCCACCAGTGACACCGGGACGGACTGTGGCTACACCTTC.

This clonotype was detected a few times. The chain recombines TRBV12-3 or TRBV12-4 with TRBJ1-1, with 7 bases lining up with TRBD1. Trimming at V came to 7 bases and at J to 3 bases, leaving 11 bases not matched to a gene. This CDR3 has 15 amino acids. The CDR3 here is CASTLRGRVDTEAFF. The CDR3 region has the DNA TGTGCCAGCACCTTGAGGGGGCGCGTGGACACTGAAGCTTTCTTT.

Many counts were recorded for this clonotype. This chain uses TRBV6-5 with TRBJ1-1; tentative D call: TRBD1 (6 bases). This CDR3 is built from 13 residues. Trimming cost V 7 bases and J 8 bases, with 17 bases left between them. CDR1 is MNHEY and CDR2 is SVGAGI in the germline V gene. The CDR3 DNA reads as TGTGCCAGCACCCAACAGGGCACCTCAGAAGCTTTCTTT. Its translation: CASTQQGTSEAFF.

In this sample, this clonotype turned up a few times. The chain recombines TRBV7-8 with TRBJ2-4; TRBD2 matches 13 bases. J was trimmed by 2 bases and V by 5 bases; bases with no gene match: 6. CDR1 and CDR2 from the germline V gene are SGHVS and FQNEAQ. This CDR3 contains 17 residues. In DNA form, the CDR3 reads TGTGCCAGCAGCCTACTAGCGGGGGGGCCCTCCAAAAACATTCAGTACTTC. Amino acids: CASSLLAGGPSKNIQYF. The full variable domain, completed using reference TRBV7-8 and TRBJ2-4, is GAGVSQSPRYKVAKRGQDVALRCDPISGHVSLFWYQQALGQGPEFLTYFQNEAQLDKSGLPSDRFFAERPEGSVSTLKIQRTQQEDSAVYLCASSLLAGGPSKNIQYFGAGTRLSVL.

The gene calls are TRBV7-2 and TRBJ2-7, with TRBD2 identical over 9 bases. The assigned J gene may be wrong: the sequence end matches TRBJ2-1 better. The germline CDR1 and CDR2 sequences are SGHTA and FQGNSA. The CDR3 contains 16 residues. CDR3 in DNA: TGTGCCAGCAGCCAGAGGCTAGCGGGGTATTACAATGAGCAGTTCTTC. Its protein is CASSQRLAGYYNEQFF.

The chain joins TRBV3-1 to TRBJ2-4, with 8 bases matching TRBD2. The CDR3 extends over 15 amino acids. Germline lookup yields CDR1 LGHDT and CDR2 YNNKEL (reference sequence). V dropped 0 bases and J dropped 6; count of bases not matched to a gene: 4. CDR3 bases: TGTGCCAGCAGCCAAGATCCGGGGGGGGCAAACATTCAGTACTTC. Protein product: CASSQDPGGANIQYF.

This chain connects TRBV18 to TRBJ2-3; 9 positions match TRBD2. This CDR3 comprises 16 residues. The germline gives CDR1 KGHSH, CDR2 LQKENI. J lost 6 bases, V lost 2 bases, and 9 bases had no gene match. DNA for the CDR3: TGTGCCAGCTCACCAAGAGGAGCGGGGGGAGCTGATACGCAGTATTTT. Translated: CASSPRGAGGADTQYF. The entire variable domain, with the rest obtained from reference TRBV18 and TRBJ2-3, is as follows: NAGVMQNPRHLVRRRGQEARLRCSPMKGHSHVYWYRQLPEEGLKFMVYLQKENIIDESGMPKERFSAEFPKEGPSILRIQQVVRGDSAAYFCASSPRGAGGADTQYFGPGTRLTVL.